These T cell receptor beta chains were read from a single sample in a study of blood T cell repertoires in COVID-19. Method: immunoSEQ multiplex PCR; TCRdb's copy keeps in-frame clones and lacks some. The profile shows about 270,000 clones, approximately 90% of them singletons. The sequencing sample was made of PBMCs or T cells enriched from blood (not recorded which). Receptor source: a man in his forties or fifties who had been exposed to COVID-19. Both conserved end residues are part of each CDR3. Each record gives: J gene, V gene, CDR3 protein.

>TRBJ2-3|TRBV6-4
CASSDGRESTDTQYF
>TRBJ2-3|TRBV14
CASSQLAGLHTDTQYF
>TRBJ2-5|TRBV5-1
CASSQWTGAGKTQYF
>TRBJ1-1|TRBV10-3
CASRDREMNTEAFF
>TRBJ1-3|TRBV9
CASSAGTTSGNTIYF
>TRBJ2-5|TRBV4-1
CASSQGTGEETQYF
>TRBJ2-7|TRBV10-1
CASSALAVWPNEQYF
>TRBJ2-7|TRBV12-5
CASGGQGRREQYF
>TRBJ2-1|TRBV11-3
CASSPGSGRAFNEQFF
>TRBJ1-1|TRBV7-2
CASSLGGFNMNTEAFF
>TRBJ2-7|TRBV7-2
CASSRTSGSSYEQYF
>TRBJ2-7|TRBV5-1
CASTHGAPSYEQYF
>TRBJ2-7|TRBV11-2
CASSSGTSGLRVWYEQYF
>TRBJ2-7|TRBV9
CASSVGPGDYSPSYEQYF
>TRBJ2-5|TRBV7-9
CATIYVGRETQYF
>TRBJ2-7|TRBV20-1
CSASPTVDQYF
>TRBJ2-7|TRBV18
CASSSTGGHTYEQYF
>TRBJ1-2|TRBV30
CAWSVPAGQGARYGYTF